The text below deals with one TCR beta chain. TCRdb itself ran the 5' RACE reads through MiXCR, one entry per CDR3 protein. This table has around 150,000 distinct CDR3 sequences, approximately 10% appearing once. The data stem from a study of T-cell memory formation after mild COVID-19. Sample: PBMCs or a T cell subset sorted from them (not recorded which). The receptor comes from a young man who had mild COVID-19 (a few samples of this study predate the infection). Cell type and time point are not known.

Here the CDR3 reads CASSRWTGGQETQYF. The CDR3 DNA sequence: TGTGCCAGCAGCCGATGGACAGGGGGGCAAGAGACCCAGTACTTC. V usage is TRBV11-2 and J usage is TRBJ2-5, with TRBD1 matching 10 bases. The V segment lost 5 bases and the J segment 2 bases; nucleotides outside the gene matches: 5. CDR3 length: 15 amino acids. Germline CDR1 and CDR2: SGHAT and FQNNGV.